Shown below are 18 T cell receptor beta chains from a single sample sequenced in a study of T cell responses to AZD1222 COVID-19 vaccine (dated by TCRdb to the early 2020s). The time point label corresponds to: baseline before first vaccination. The protocol used for the library was the immunoSEQ multiplex PCR assay. TCRdb carries this immuneACCESS record with in-frame sequences only. Its versions omit some clonotypes, under half of them owing to an unresolved V gene in the studies checked, with the rest unexplained. Recorded for this sample are about 160,000 clones; 85% to 95% of them occurred a single time. Clones ranked in the top ten supply about 0.9% of the sample. The sequenced sample was peripheral blood, obtained on day 0 of AZD1222 vaccination. The receptors were gathered from an adult in good health.

This sequence joins TRBV5-6 and TRBJ1-3; no definite D call. The CDR3 extends over 16 amino acids. Germline V gene lookup returns CDR1 SGHDT and CDR2 YYEEEE. V was shortened by 0 bases and J by 0 bases, with 10 bases between the two germline ends. The CDR3 nucleotides read TGTGCCAGCAGCTTGGAGGCGGATCCCTCTGGAAACACCATATATTTT. It yields the protein CASSLEADPSGNTIYF.

The chain has TRBV9 and TRBJ1-5; D not certain. This CDR3 contains 13 residues. V was shortened by 3 bases and J by 4 bases, with 8 bases between the two germline ends. Germline CDR1 SGDLS, CDR2 YYNGEE. The CDR3 coding sequence is TGTGCCAGCAGCGCAACAGCAAATCAGCCCCAGCATTTT. This encodes CASSATANQPQHF.

The chain uses TRBV7-9 and TRBJ2-2; tentatively, D is TRBD2 (5 bases). V lost 2 bases, J lost 7 bases, and 14 bases lay in between. The length of the CDR3 is 15 residues. Germline V gene sequence: CDR1 SEHNR, CDR2 FQNEAQ (reference sequence). The CDR3 is CASSLQLDLGGELFF. In DNA form, the CDR3 reads TGTGCCAGCAGCTTACAACTAGATCTTGGCGGGGAGCTGTTTTTT. The variable domain in full, completed from reference TRBV7-9 and TRBJ2-2, reads DTGVSQNPRHKITKRGQNVTFRCDPISEHNRLYWYRQTLGQGPEFLTYFQNEAQLEKSRLLSDRFSAERPKGSFSTLEIQRTEQGDSAMYLCASSLQLDLGGELFFGEGSRLTVL.

V usage is TRBV7-2 and J usage is TRBJ1-6; a possible D gene is TRBD1 (5 bases). V gave up 5 bases and J gave up 10 bases, with 18 bases separating them. CDR1 is SGHTA and CDR2 is FQGNSA in the germline V gene. The CDR3 is 15 residues long. DNA of the CDR3: TGTGCCAGCAGCCTCCTCGGGGGAGGCGGATCACCCCTCCACTTT. Translated, it gives CASSLLGGGGSPLHF.

The CDR3 is CASSRGNLISYEQYF. The CDR3 coding sequence is TGTGCCAGCTCACGCGGCAACTTAATCTCCTACGAGCAGTACTTC. The chain recombines TRBV18 with TRBJ2-7, with D uncertain. Germline V lookup: CDR1 KGHSH, CDR2 LQKENI. This CDR3 region has 15 residues. The V and J ends lost 4 bases and 0 bases respectively, with 13 bases between them.

V usage is TRBV30 and J usage is TRBJ1-4; 8 bases fit TRBD1. Germline V gene sequence: CDR1 GTSNPN, CDR2 SVGIG (reference sequence). This CDR3 contains 13 residues. V was pared by 8 bases and J by 6 bases, with 8 bases of the junction left unmatched. The CDR3 spells CAGTGGVDEKLFF. CDR3 nucleotide sequence: TGTGCCGGAACAGGGGGGGTAGATGAAAAACTGTTTTTT. Full variable domain (outside the CDR3, taken from reference TRBV30 and TRBJ1-4): SQTIHQWPATLVQPVGSPLSLECTVEGTSNPNLYWYRQAAGRGLQLLFYSVGIGQISSEVPQNLSASRPQDRQFILSSKKLLLSDSGFYLCAGTGGVDEKLFFGSGTQLSVL.

The V gene is TRBV4-2, the J gene TRBJ1-4, with D uncertain. The germline V gene has CDR1 LGHNA and CDR2 YNFKEQ. This CDR3 has 15 residues. Trimming stripped 7 bases from V and 0 bases from J, with 12 bases between. CDR3 nucleotide sequence: TGTGCCAGCAAGACTTTGACACCAACTAATGAAAAACTGTTTTTT. This codes for CASKTLTPTNEKLFF.

The genes are TRBV10-3 and TRBJ2-2; tentatively, D is TRBD1 or TRBD2 (5 bases each). There are 15 residues in the CDR3. From germline, CDR1 is ENHRY and CDR2 SYGVKD. V was pared by 4 bases and J by 4 bases, with 13 bases between. The CDR3 bases are TGTGCCATCAGTGGACAGACCGCGGGCACCGGGGAGCTGTTTTTT. Translated: CAISGQTAGTGELFF.

The chain carries TRBV7-6 and TRBJ1-3; D gene unclear. There are 16 residues in the CDR3. Germline CDR1 is SGHVS and CDR2 is FNYEAQ. V was cut by 5 bases and J by 0 bases, with 14 bases left in between. The CDR3 spells CASSRTYVTSGNTIYF. CDR3 DNA sequence: TGTGCCAGCAGCAGAACCTACGTCACCTCTGGAAACACCATATATTTT.

The J gene is TRBJ2-7, the V gene TRBV5-1; D might be TRBD1 or TRBD2, each matching 6 bases. The germline CDR1 and CDR2 sequences are SGHRS and YFSETQ. V was trimmed by 2 bases and J by 0 bases, leaving 9 bases between them. There are 14 residues in the CDR3. The CDR3 DNA follows: TGCGCCAGCAGCTTTGAGGGGGGCTCCTACGAGCAGTACTTC. It encodes CASSFEGGSYEQYF.

V and J are TRBV6-2 or TRBV6-3 and TRBJ2-3, with 7 bases that match TRBD2. CDR3 length equals 14 residues. V was clipped by 4 bases and J by 0 bases; unmatched bases: 1. CDR1 and CDR2 (germline): MNHEY, SVGEGT. In nucleotides, the CDR3 is TGTGCCAGCAGTTCGGGGGGAAGCACAGATACGCAGTATTTT. Translation: CASSSGGSTDTQYF.

This chain connects TRBV14 to TRBJ1-1; D not certain. V lost 4 bases to trimming and J lost 10 bases, with 16 bases between them. The CDR3 extends over 13 amino acids. Per germline, CDR1 SGHDN and CDR2 FVKESK. The CDR3 DNA reads TGTGCCAGCAGCCTTTACATAAACACGGGAGCTTTCTTT. Protein sequence: CASSLYINTGAFF.

The chain recombines TRBV7-3 with TRBJ2-6; 7 nucleotides agree with TRBD1. This CDR3 is 15 amino acids long. Germline V gives CDR1 SGHTA, CDR2 FQGTGA. J was trimmed by 2 bases and V by 3 bases; bases with no gene match: 1. CDR3 loop: CASSFDRAGANVLTF. The CDR3 region has the DNA TGTGCCAGCAGCTTCGACAGGGCTGGGGCCAACGTCCTGACTTTC.

This chain links TRBV5-4 with TRBJ1-3; D unclear. Germline V lookup: CDR1 SGHNT, CDR2 YYREEE (reference sequence). The germline V and J ends were trimmed by 4 bases and 0 bases, with 14 bases remaining between them. This CDR3 comprises 16 residues. CDR3 residues: CASSPGPASSGNTIYF. The CDR3 DNA follows: TGTGCCAGCAGCCCTGGCCCAGCTAGCTCTGGAAACACCATATATTTT.

V gene TRBV15 combines with J gene TRBJ2-3; D perhaps matches TRBD2 (5 bases). Germline V lookup: CDR1 LNHNV, CDR2 YYDKDF (reference sequence). Between the trimmed V and J ends, which lost 8 bases and 4 bases, there was a span of 10 bases. CDR3 length: 12 residues. CDR3 in DNA: TGTGCCACCGAATCCGGGGCAGATACGCAGTATTTT. This gives the protein CATESGADTQYF.

The rearrangement joins TRBV5-1 to TRBJ2-7, with 9 bases aligning to TRBD1. V shed 2 bases and J 1 base; nucleotides not matched to a gene: 7. The CDR3 is 16 residues long. Germline V gives CDR1 SGHRS, CDR2 YFSETQ. CDR3 coding DNA: TGCGCCAGCAGCTTCCAGGGACAGGGTTTATCCTACGAGCAGTACTTC. This translates into CASSFQGQGLSYEQYF.

The rearrangement links TRBV3-1 (or the pseudogene TRBV3-2) to TRBJ1-2; 8 bases are shared with TRBD1. Trimming removed 2 bases from V and 4 bases from J; junction bases left unmatched: 12. Germline CDR1 reads LGHDT; CDR2 reads YNNKEL (reference sequence). CDR3 length: 17 residues. CDR3: CASSQFWTGNQGYGYTF. The CDR3 DNA reads TGTGCCAGCAGCCAATTTTGGACAGGGAACCAGGGCTATGGCTACACCTTC.

The gene calls are TRBV10-1 and TRBJ2-3, with TRBD1 identical over 7 bases. Germline V lookup: CDR1 WNHNN, CDR2 SYGVQD (reference sequence). CDR3 length: 14 amino acids. Trimming at V came to 8 bases and at J to 2 bases, leaving 7 bases not matched to a gene. In DNA form, the CDR3 reads TGCGCCAGCCAGGGACAGCGCTTCACAGATACGCAGTATTTT. This gives the protein CASQGQRFTDTQYF.